The clone carrying this T cell receptor beta chain is a singleton in its sample. Antigen: not known. Then a second PCR, running roughly 7 to 11 cycles, was carried out with a sample-barcoded 5' primer and a J-beta primer mix. A template-switch adaptor containing 12 random nucleotides labeled each cDNA molecule. A minimum of 2.5 million CDR3-containing paired-end reads was obtained for each sample. TCRdb re-called the 5' RACE reads through MiXCR, storing one row per CDR3 protein. This table has roughly 1,500,000 distinct CDR3 sequences, 40% to 50% appearing once. Between the trimmed V and J ends, which lost 0 bases and 4 bases, there was a span of 9 bases. The CDR3 is 15 residues long. Germline V gene data show CDR1 as LGHDT and CDR2 as YNNKEL (reference sequence). The data were obtained in a study of blood T cells in healthy people across ages. The study, taken as a whole, reports: Donors of long life had a larger count of naive CD4+ cells and greater diversity than aged donors.

Sequenced: blood. This receptor was obtained from a woman between 18 and 29 years old in good health. The rearrangement uses TRBV3-1 and TRBJ1-4, with no clear D. The CDR3 here is CASSQDRHSNEKLFF. The CDR3 bases are TGTGCCAGCAGCCAAGATCGGCACAGTAATGAAAAACTGTTTTTT.